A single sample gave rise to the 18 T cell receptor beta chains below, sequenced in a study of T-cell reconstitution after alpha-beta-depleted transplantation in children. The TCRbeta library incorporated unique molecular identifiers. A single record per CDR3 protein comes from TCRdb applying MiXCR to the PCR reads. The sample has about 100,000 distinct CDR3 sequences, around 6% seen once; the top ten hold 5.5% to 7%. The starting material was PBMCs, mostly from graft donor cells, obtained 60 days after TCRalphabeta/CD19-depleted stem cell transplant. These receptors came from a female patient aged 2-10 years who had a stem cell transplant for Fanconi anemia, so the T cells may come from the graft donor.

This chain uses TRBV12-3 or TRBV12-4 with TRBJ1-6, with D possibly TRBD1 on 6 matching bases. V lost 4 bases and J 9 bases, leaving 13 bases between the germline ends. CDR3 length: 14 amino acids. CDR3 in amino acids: CASSSAGVSSPLHF. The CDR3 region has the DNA TGTGCCAGCAGTTCTGCAGGGGTTAGTTCACCCCTCCACTTT.

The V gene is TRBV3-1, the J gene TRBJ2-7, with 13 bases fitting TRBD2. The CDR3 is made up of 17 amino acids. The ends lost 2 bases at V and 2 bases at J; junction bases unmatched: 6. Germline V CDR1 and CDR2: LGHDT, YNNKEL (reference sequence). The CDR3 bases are TGTGCCAGCAGCCAACCGCGCACTAGCGGGAGGGCCTACGAGCAGTACTTC. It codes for CASSQPRTSGRAYEQYF.

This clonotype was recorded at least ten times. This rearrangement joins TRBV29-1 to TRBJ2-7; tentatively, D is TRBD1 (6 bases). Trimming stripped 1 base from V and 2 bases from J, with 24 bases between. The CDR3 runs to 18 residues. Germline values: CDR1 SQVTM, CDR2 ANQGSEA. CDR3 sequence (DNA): TGCAGCGTTGAAGGTCCAGGGGCGGGCTTCGGTATGCCCTACGAGCAGTACTTC. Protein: CSVEGPGAGFGMPYEQYF.

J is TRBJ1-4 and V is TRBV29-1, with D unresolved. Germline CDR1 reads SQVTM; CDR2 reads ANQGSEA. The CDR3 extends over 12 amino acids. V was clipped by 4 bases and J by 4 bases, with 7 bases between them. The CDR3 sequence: CSVGNGNEKLFF. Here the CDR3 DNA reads TGCAGCGTTGGGAACGGTAATGAAAAACTGTTTTTT.

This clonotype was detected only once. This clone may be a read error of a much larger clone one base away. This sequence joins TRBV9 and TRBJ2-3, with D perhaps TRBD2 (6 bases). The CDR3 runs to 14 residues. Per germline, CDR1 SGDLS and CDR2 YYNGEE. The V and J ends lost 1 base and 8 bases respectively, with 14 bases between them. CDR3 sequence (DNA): TGTGCCAGCAGCGTACGAGGATTGGGAGGTACGCAGTATTTT. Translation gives CASSVRGLGGTQYF.

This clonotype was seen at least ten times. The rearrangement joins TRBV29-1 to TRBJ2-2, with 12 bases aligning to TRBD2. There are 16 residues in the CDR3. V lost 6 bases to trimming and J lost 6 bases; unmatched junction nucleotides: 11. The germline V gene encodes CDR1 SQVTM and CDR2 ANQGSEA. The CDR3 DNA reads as TGCAGCGTGAAGGCCCTGACTAGCGGGAGTCCCGGGGAGCTGTTTTTT. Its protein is CSVKALTSGSPGELFF.

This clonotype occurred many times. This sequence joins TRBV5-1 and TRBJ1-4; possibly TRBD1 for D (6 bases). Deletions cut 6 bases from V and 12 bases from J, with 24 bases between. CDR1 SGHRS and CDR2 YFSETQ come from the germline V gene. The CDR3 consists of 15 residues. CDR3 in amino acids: CASTLIPGTDRELFF. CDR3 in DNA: TGCGCCAGCACCCTCATTCCGGGGACGGACAGAGAACTGTTTTTT.

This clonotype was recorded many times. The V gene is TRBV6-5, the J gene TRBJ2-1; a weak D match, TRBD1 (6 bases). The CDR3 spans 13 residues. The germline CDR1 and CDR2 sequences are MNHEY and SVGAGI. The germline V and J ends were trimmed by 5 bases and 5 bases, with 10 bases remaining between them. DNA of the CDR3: TGTGCCAGCAGTCATAACAGGGACAATGAGCAGTTCTTC. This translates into CASSHNRDNEQFF.

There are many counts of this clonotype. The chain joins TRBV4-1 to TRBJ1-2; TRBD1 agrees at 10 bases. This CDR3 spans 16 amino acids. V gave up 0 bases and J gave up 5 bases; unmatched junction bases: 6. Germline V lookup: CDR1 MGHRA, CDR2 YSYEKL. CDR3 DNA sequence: TGCGCCAGCAGCCAAGACCCGACAGGGGGCATGTATGGCTACACCTTC. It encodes CASSQDPTGGMYGYTF.

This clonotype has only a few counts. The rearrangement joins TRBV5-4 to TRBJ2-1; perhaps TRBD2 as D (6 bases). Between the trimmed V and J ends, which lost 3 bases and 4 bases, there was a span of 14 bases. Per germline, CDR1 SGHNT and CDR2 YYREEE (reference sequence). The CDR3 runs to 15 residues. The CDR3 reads CASSWKFREYNEQFF. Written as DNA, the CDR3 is TGTGCCAGCAGCTGGAAGTTCCGGGAGTACAATGAGCAGTTCTTC.

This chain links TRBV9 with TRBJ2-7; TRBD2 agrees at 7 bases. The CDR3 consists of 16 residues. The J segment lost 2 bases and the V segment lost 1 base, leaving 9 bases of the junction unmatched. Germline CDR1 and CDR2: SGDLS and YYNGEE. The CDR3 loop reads CASSVSGREYPYEQYF. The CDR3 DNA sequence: TGTGCCAGCAGCGTATCTGGGCGGGAGTACCCCTACGAGCAGTACTTC.

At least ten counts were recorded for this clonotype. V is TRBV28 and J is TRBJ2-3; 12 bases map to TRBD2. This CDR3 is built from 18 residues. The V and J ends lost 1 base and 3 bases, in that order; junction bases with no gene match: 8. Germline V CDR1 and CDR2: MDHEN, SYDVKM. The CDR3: CASSLLGLAGGLTDTQYF. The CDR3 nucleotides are TGTGCCAGCAGTTTATTGGGTCTAGCGGGAGGGCTGACAGATACGCAGTATTTT. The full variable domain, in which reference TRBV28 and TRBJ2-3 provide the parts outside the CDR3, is DVKVTQSSRYLVKRTGEKVFLECVQDMDHENMFWYRQDPGLGLRLIYFSYDVKMKEKGDIPEGYSVSREKKERFSLILESASTNQTSMYLCASSLLGLAGGLTDTQYFGPGTRLTVL.

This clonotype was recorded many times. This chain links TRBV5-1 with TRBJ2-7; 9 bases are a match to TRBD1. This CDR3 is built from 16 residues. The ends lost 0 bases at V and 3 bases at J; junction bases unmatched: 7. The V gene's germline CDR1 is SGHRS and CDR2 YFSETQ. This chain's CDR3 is CASSLAGGDRDYEQYF. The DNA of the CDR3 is TGCGCCAGCAGCTTGGCCGGAGGGGACAGGGACTACGAGCAGTACTTC.

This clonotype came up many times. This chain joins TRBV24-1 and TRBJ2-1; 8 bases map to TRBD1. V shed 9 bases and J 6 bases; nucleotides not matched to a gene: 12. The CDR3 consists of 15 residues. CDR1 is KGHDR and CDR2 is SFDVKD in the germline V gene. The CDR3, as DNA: TGTGCCACCTCGAGCCTACAGGGGGTGGTCAATGAGCAGTTCTTC. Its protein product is CATSSLQGVVNEQFF.

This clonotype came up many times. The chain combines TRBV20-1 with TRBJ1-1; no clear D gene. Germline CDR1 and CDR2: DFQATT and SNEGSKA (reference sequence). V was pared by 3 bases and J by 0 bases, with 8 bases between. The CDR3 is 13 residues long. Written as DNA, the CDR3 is TGCAGTGCTAGCAAGGAAGTGAACACTGAAGCTTTCTTT. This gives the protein CSASKEVNTEAFF.

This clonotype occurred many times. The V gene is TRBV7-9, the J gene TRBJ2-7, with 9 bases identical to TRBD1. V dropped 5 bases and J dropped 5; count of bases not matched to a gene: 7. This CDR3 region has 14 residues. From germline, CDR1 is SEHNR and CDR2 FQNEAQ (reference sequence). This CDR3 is CASSVGTGYHEQYF. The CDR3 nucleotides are TGTGCCAGCAGCGTTGGGACAGGGTACCACGAGCAGTACTTC.

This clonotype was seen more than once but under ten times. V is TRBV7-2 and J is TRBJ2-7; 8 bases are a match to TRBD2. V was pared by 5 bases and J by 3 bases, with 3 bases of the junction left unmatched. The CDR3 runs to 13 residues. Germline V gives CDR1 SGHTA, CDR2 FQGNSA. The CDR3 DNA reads TGTGCCAGCAGCACTAGCGGCTACTACGAGCAGTACTTC. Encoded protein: CASSTSGYYEQYF.

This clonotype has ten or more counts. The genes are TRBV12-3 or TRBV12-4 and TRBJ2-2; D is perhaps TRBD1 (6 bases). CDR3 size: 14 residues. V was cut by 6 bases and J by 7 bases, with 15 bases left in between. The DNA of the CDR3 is TGTGCCAGCAGCCAAGGGGGACACCTCGGGGAGCTGTTTTTT. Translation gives CASSQGGHLGELFF.